This T cell receptor beta chain stems from a study of T cells in Graves' hyperthyroidism and ophthalmopathy. About the study: At initial diagnosis, before any treatment had begun, peripheral blood was obtained.

Overall study findings and caveats: A model of 13 V-J pairs discriminated ophthalmopathy from stable hyperthyroidism.

TCR beta CDR3 region amplification was performed from RNA transcripts. First-round RT-PCR targeting the TCR CDR3 was performed with the HTBI primer set. One entry per CDR3 protein results from TCRdb running MiXCR on the multiplex PCR reads. Of some 500,000 distinct CDR3 sequences listed, 13% to 15% are singletons. The CDR3 runs to 12 residues. The germline CDR1 and CDR2 sequences are DFQATT and SNEGSKA (reference sequence). On this clonotype: Antigen specificity is unknown. A much larger clonotype is one base distant, so this may be a read error.

Stable Graves' hyperthyroidism denoted no ophthalmopathy progression over 18 months. PBMCs were obtained from 10 ml fresh peripheral blood. The sequence was obtained from a woman between 18 and 29 years old with Graves' hyperthyroidism. The chain combines TRBV20-1 with TRBJ2-5, with D perhaps matching TRBD2 (5 bases). Input material: blood. The chain's CDR3 is CGAAGSKETQYF. DNA of the CDR3: TGCGGTGCTGCGGGCTCCAAAGAGACCCAGTACTTC.